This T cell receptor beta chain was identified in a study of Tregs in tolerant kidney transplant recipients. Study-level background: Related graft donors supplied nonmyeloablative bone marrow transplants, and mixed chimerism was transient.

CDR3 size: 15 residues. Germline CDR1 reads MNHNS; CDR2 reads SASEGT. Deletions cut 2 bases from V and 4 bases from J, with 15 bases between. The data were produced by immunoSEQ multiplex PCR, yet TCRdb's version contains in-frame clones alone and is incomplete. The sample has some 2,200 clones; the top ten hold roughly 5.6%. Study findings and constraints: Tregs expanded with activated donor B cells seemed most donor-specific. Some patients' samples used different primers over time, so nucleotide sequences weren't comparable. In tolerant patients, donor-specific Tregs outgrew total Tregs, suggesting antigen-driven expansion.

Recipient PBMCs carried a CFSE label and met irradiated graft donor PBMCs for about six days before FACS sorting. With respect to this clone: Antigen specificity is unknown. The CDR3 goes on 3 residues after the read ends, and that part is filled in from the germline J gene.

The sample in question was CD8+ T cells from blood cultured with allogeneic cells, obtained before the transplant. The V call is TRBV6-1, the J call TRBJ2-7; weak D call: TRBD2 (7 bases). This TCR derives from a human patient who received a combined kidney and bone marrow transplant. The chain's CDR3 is CASSEWWGGGYEQYF. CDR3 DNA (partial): TGTGCCAGCAGTGAATGGTGGGGGGGCGGATACGAG.